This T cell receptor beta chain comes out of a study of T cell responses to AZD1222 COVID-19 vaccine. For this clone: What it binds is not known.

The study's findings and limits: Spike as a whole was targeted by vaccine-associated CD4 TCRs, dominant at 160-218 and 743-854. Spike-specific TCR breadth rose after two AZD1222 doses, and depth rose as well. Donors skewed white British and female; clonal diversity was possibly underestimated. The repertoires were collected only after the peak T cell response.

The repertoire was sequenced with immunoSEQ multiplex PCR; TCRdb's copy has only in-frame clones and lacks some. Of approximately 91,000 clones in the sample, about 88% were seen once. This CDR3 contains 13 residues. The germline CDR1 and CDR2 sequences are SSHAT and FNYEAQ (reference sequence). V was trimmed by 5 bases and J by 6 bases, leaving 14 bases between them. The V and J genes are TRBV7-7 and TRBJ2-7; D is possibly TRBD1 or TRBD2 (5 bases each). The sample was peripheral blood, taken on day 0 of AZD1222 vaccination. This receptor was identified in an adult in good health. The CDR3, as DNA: TGTGCCAGCAGCCCGAAAGGGACCGGCGAGCAGTACTTC. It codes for CASSPKGTGEQYF.